Following are 28 T cell receptor beta chains from one sample sequenced in a study of beta chain features in type 1 diabetes (dated by TCRdb to the late 2010s). Library method: the immunoSEQ multiplex PCR assay. The High Capacity cDNA Reverse Transcription Kit was used to reverse transcribe all of the isolated RNA, meaning that expressed TCRB transcripts were what got sequenced. As stored in TCRdb, this immuneACCESS dataset retains in-frame rearrangements with V and J assigned. A fraction of the clones does not appear; measured against another copy, unresolved V genes explain less than half of the discrepancy, and the remainder lacks a known reason. This sample is represented by 95,000 to 150,000 clones; around 15% of them were singletons. The top ten clonotypes cover over 2% of the sample. Overall study outcomes, separate from this receptor: In all four CD4+ subsets, TCRB CDR3 length was moderately but significantly shorter in type 1 diabetes patients.

Their cognate antigens are unknown. The specimen sequenced was central memory CD4+ T cells from blood. These receptors all stem from a man aged 25 to 45 with type 1 diabetes.

V and J are TRBV7-8 and TRBJ2-7, with 10 nucleotides matching TRBD2. CDR1 is SGHVS and CDR2 is FQNEAQ in the germline V gene. V shed 3 bases and J 6 bases; nucleotides not matched to a gene: 5. CDR3 length: 14 amino acids. The CDR3 here is CASSLGTSAREQYF. CDR3 in DNA: TGTGCCAGCAGCTTGGGGACTAGCGCGCGCGAGCAGTACTTC.

There are a few counts of this clone. V and J are TRBV10-3 and TRBJ1-4, with 8 bases fitting TRBD1. V trimming: 0 bases; J trimming: 5 bases; junction bases outside the gene matches: 5. The CDR3 contains 16 residues. Germline V gives CDR1 ENHRY, CDR2 SYGVKD. CDR3 nucleotides: TGTGCCATCAGTGAGTCGGGGACAGGAGGAAATGAAAAACTGTTTTTT. This codes for CAISESGTGGNEKLFF.

This clone has only a few counts. The chain couples TRBV7-9 to TRBJ2-5; 9 bases agree with TRBD2. V lost 3 bases to trimming and J lost 7 bases; unmatched junction nucleotides: 6. CDR1 and CDR2 from the germline V gene are SEHNR and FQNEAQ (reference sequence). This CDR3 has 14 residues. The CDR3 DNA is TGTGCCAGCAGCTTCGGCGGGGGGGCGGTGACCCAGTACTTC. Its translation: CASSFGGGAVTQYF.

The V and J genes are TRBV14 and TRBJ1-1, with D tentatively TRBD1 (6 bases). The V gene lost 1 base and the J gene lost 8 bases, with 11 bases spanning the gap. The V gene's germline CDR1 is SGHDN and CDR2 FVKESK. The CDR3 runs to 13 residues. The CDR3, as DNA: TGTGCCAGCAGCCAAGGACAGGCGAGAGAAGCTTTCTTT. This gives the protein CASSQGQAREAFF.

This clone occurred a few times. The same CDR3 also results from other DNA sequences found in this sample. The gene calls are TRBV29-1 and TRBJ1-1, with no clear D. The CDR3 extends over 13 amino acids. CDR1 is SQVTM and CDR2 is ANQGSEA in the germline V gene. The germline V and J ends were trimmed by 6 bases and 6 bases, with 17 bases remaining between them. The CDR3: CSVGTTQRSEAFF. CDR3 coding DNA: TGCAGCGTGGGAACTACACAGAGATCTGAAGCTTTCTTT.

This clone was counted a few times. Being one base from a much bigger clone, this may be a read error. V and J are TRBV7-9 and TRBJ2-3, with TRBD1 matching over 8 bases. Germline-derived CDR1 and CDR2 are SEHNR and FQNEAQ (reference sequence). Trimming at V came to 4 bases and at J to 0 bases, leaving 0 bases not matched to a gene. This CDR3 comprises 14 residues. The DNA for the CDR3 is TGTGCCAGCAGCTGGACAGGGAGCACAGATACGCAGTATTTT. It codes for CASSWTGSTDTQYF.

V and J are TRBV29-1 and TRBJ2-5; TRBD2 is a possible D gene (6 bases). The CDR3 spans 12 residues. Germline lookup yields CDR1 SQVTM and CDR2 ANQGSEA. V was cut by 5 bases and J by 5 bases, with 12 bases left in between. The CDR3 loop reads CSVRTEGETQYF. The CDR3 nucleotides read TGCAGCGTTAGGACGGAGGGGGAGACCCAGTACTTC.

Comments on this clone: Different DNA sequences within this sample yield the same CDR3. This rearrangement joins TRBV30 to TRBJ1-5; unclear D gene. The CDR3 sequence is 13 residues long. Trimming left V 0 bases short and J 5 bases short, with 8 bases between. From germline, CDR1 is GTSNPN and CDR2 SVGIG (reference sequence). This CDR3 reads CAWSVGGDQPQHF. CDR3 nucleotide sequence: TGTGCCTGGAGTGTTGGTGGCGATCAGCCCCAGCATTTT.

The chain has TRBV7-3 and TRBJ2-7; 9 bases line up with TRBD1. With 5 bases clipped from V and 5 bases from J, the junction kept 7 bases outside the gene matches. The length of the CDR3 is 14 residues. CDR1 SGHTA and CDR2 FQGTGA come from the germline V gene. The CDR3 DNA follows: TGTGCCAGCAGCCCGGACAGGGGCAGCAACGAGCAGTACTTC. Residues: CASSPDRGSNEQYF.

This clone was observed a few times. The chain couples TRBV28 to TRBJ1-4; 7 bases are shared with TRBD1. The CDR3 spans 14 residues. Trimming removed 4 bases from V and 5 bases from J; junction bases left unmatched: 4. The germline V gene has CDR1 MDHEN and CDR2 SYDVKM. Written as DNA, the CDR3 is TGTGCCAGCAGTTCCAGGGGGATCAATGAAAAACTGTTTTTT. Amino acid sequence: CASSSRGINEKLFF.

This clone has a handful of counts. V is TRBV6-6 and J is TRBJ1-1, with D unresolved. The germline V gene encodes CDR1 MNHNY and CDR2 SVGAGI (reference sequence). The V end lost 8 bases, the J end lost 4 bases, and 11 bases lay between the germline ends. The length of the CDR3 is 12 residues. The CDR3 DNA follows: TGTGCCAGCTCTTTTGATGGCACTGAAGCTTTCTTT. Protein: CASSFDGTEAFF.

This clone was seen at least ten times. CDR3 protein: CASSRSKGRTDTQYF. CDR3 sequence (DNA): TGTGCCAGCAGCCGTAGCAAAGGGAGGACAGATACGCAGTATTTT. The chain combines TRBV7-8 with TRBJ2-3; possibly TRBD2 for D (6 bases). V was trimmed by 5 bases and J by 3 bases, leaving 15 bases between them. Germline V lookup: CDR1 SGHVS, CDR2 FQNEAQ. The CDR3 runs to 15 residues.

The J gene is TRBJ2-7, the V gene TRBV5-1; D is perhaps TRBD1 or TRBD2 (5 bases each). In germline, CDR1 is SGHRS, CDR2 YFSETQ. V gave up 3 bases and J gave up 0 bases, with 10 bases separating them. CDR3 size: 14 residues. CDR3 loop: CASSSSGSSYEQYF. In DNA form, the CDR3 reads TGCGCCAGCAGCTCGTCAGGGAGCTCCTACGAGCAGTACTTC. Combining the CDR3 with reference TRBV5-1 and TRBJ2-7 gives the whole variable domain KAGVTQTPRYLIKTRGQQVTLSCSPISGHRSVSWYQQTPGQGLQFLFEYFSETQRNKGNFPGRFSGRQFSNSRSEMNVSTLELGDSALYLCASSSSGSSYEQYFGPGTRLTVT.

There are a few counts of this clone. The chain carries TRBV4-3 and TRBJ2-7; D gene ambiguous. Germline lookup yields CDR1 LGHNA and CDR2 YSLEER. V lost 0 bases and J lost 3, with 9 bases in between. The CDR3 loop spans 14 amino acids. CDR3 protein: CASSQDSSVYEQYF. The CDR3 coding sequence is TGCGCCAGCAGCCAAGATTCCAGCGTCTACGAGCAGTACTTC.

This clone was observed a handful of times. The V and J genes are TRBV4-3 and TRBJ2-7; D perhaps matches TRBD1 (5 bases). Germline V gene data show CDR1 as LGHNA and CDR2 as YSLEER. The ends were cut back, 1 base at V and 3 bases at J, with 16 bases in the middle. The CDR3 totals 16 residues. The CDR3 nucleotides read TGCGCCAGCAGCCAAGCGTTCGGACAAGATAACTACGAGCAGTACTTC. Protein sequence: CASSQAFGQDNYEQYF.

This clone has a handful of counts. This chain uses TRBV5-8 with TRBJ1-2; D gene unclear. The CDR3 loop spans 12 amino acids. V lost 7 bases, J lost 2 bases, and 9 bases lay in between. In germline, CDR1 is SGHTS, CDR2 YDEGEE. In DNA form, the CDR3 reads TGTGCCAGCGCTCGGGTGAACTATGGCTACACCTTC. This encodes CASARVNYGYTF.

The rearrangement links TRBV11-2 to TRBJ2-1; 12 positions match TRBD1. This CDR3 comprises 17 residues. V dropped 5 bases and J dropped 8; count of bases not matched to a gene: 13. Germline CDR1 SGHAT, CDR2 FQNNGV. The CDR3 protein is CASSPDRGTGGKYEQFF. Written as DNA, the CDR3 is TGTGCCAGCAGCCCCGACCGGGGGACAGGGGGCAAGTATGAGCAGTTCTTC.

The V call is TRBV5-1, the J call TRBJ1-1; 7 bases map to TRBD1. This CDR3 has 13 residues. Per the germline V gene, CDR1 is SGHRS and CDR2 is YFSETQ. With V trimmed by 6 bases and J by 1 base, 3 bases remained unmatched. The CDR3 loop is CASNRGGNTEAFF. For the CDR3, the DNA is TGCGCCAGCAACAGGGGCGGGAACACTGAAGCTTTCTTT.

This clone was counted between two and nine times. The chain links TRBV7-9 to TRBJ2-5; 9 nucleotides match TRBD2. Germline V gene sequence: CDR1 SEHNR, CDR2 FQNEAQ (reference sequence). The CDR3 covers 15 residues. V lost 4 bases to trimming and J lost 2 bases; unmatched junction nucleotides: 5. The CDR3 sequence is CASSSTSGPQETQYF. DNA of the CDR3: TGTGCCAGCAGCTCTACTAGCGGGCCGCAAGAGACCCAGTACTTC.

The CDR3 nucleotides read TGCAGCGTTCGGTGGGCAGGCGGCACAGATACGCAGTATTTT. Its protein product is CSVRWAGGTDTQYF. This chain joins TRBV29-1 and TRBJ2-3; D unclear. This CDR3 has 14 residues. Germline loops: CDR1 SQVTM, CDR2 ANQGSEA. Trimming shortened V by 5 bases and J by 1 base, and 13 bases separated the two germline ends.

This clone has a count of ten or more. V is TRBV7-2 and J is TRBJ2-3; D is unclear. The CDR3 extends over 15 amino acids. V was clipped by 1 base and J by 0 bases, with 8 bases between them. Germline-derived CDR1 and CDR2 are SGHTA and FQGNSA. The CDR3 nucleotides are TGTGCCAGCAGCTTAGTATCGACTAGCACAGATACGCAGTATTTT. It codes for CASSLVSTSTDTQYF.

This clone has a handful of counts. The chain combines TRBV2 with TRBJ2-2; D is unclear. The V gene lost 8 bases and the J gene lost 0 bases, with 10 bases spanning the gap. CDR1 and CDR2 (germline): SNHLY, FYNNEI. The CDR3 is 14 residues long. In DNA form, the CDR3 reads TGTGCCAGCCAAAAAACTGCGAACACCGGGGAGCTGTTTTTT. Translation: CASQKTANTGELFF.

The CDR3 reads CASTGDNYGYTF. CDR3 in DNA: TGTGCCAGCACGGGGGATAACTATGGCTACACCTTC. The V call is TRBV28, the J call TRBJ1-2; TRBD1 might be the D (5 bases). V was clipped by 7 bases and J by 1 base, with 7 bases between them. This CDR3 region has 12 residues. The germline V gene encodes CDR1 MDHEN and CDR2 SYDVKM.

The chain couples TRBV7-9 to TRBJ2-6, with no clear D. This CDR3 has 14 residues. Deletions cut 6 bases from V and 2 bases from J, with 8 bases between. CDR1 is SEHNR, CDR2 FQNEAQ, per germline (reference sequence). The CDR3 DNA reads as TGTGCCAGCAGTAGCCCTCCTGGGGCCAACGTCCTGACTTTC. Translating it yields CASSSPPGANVLTF.

V usage is TRBV5-1 and J usage is TRBJ2-7, with D possibly TRBD1 on 6 matching bases. CDR1 is SGHRS, CDR2 YFSETQ, per germline. Trimming took 3 bases from V and 2 from J, leaving 12 bases between them. This CDR3 region has 14 residues. The CDR3, as DNA: TGCGCCAGCAGCTCCCAGGGGTCCCCCTACGAGCAGTACTTC. It codes for CASSSQGSPYEQYF.

This clone has ten or more counts. CDR3 residues: CATSRGQGTGSGYTF. Written as DNA, the CDR3 is TGTGCCACCAGCAGAGGACAAGGGACAGGCTCTGGCTACACCTTC. J is TRBJ1-2 and V is TRBV15, with 8 bases aligning to TRBD1. This CDR3 is 15 amino acids long. V lost 1 base to trimming and J lost 7 bases; unmatched junction nucleotides: 8. Germline V lookup: CDR1 LNHNV, CDR2 YYDKDF (reference sequence).

With regard to this clone: This same CDR3 is encoded by further DNA sequences in the sample. J is TRBJ2-7 and V is TRBV4-3; no reliable D call. CDR3 length equals 13 residues. The ends were cut back, 0 bases at V and 6 bases at J, with 9 bases in the middle. CDR1 LGHNA and CDR2 YSLEER come from the germline V gene. CDR3 DNA sequence: TGCGCCAGCAGCCAAGAACGGGCAGGCGAGCAGTACTTC. Translating it yields CASSQERAGEQYF.

The chain has TRBV5-1 and TRBJ2-5; tentative D call: TRBD1 (6 bases). Deletions cut 3 bases from V and 1 base from J, with 10 bases between. CDR3 length equals 14 residues. Germline V gene data show CDR1 as SGHRS and CDR2 as YFSETQ. DNA for the CDR3: TGCGCCAGCAGCTACCAGGACAGCCAAGAGACCCAGTACTTC. This gives the protein CASSYQDSQETQYF. The full variable domain, its missing parts supplied by reference TRBV5-1 and TRBJ2-5, is KAGVTQTPRYLIKTRGQQVTLSCSPISGHRSVSWYQQTPGQGLQFLFEYFSETQRNKGNFPGRFSGRQFSNSRSEMNVSTLELGDSALYLCASSYQDSQETQYFGPGTRLLVL.